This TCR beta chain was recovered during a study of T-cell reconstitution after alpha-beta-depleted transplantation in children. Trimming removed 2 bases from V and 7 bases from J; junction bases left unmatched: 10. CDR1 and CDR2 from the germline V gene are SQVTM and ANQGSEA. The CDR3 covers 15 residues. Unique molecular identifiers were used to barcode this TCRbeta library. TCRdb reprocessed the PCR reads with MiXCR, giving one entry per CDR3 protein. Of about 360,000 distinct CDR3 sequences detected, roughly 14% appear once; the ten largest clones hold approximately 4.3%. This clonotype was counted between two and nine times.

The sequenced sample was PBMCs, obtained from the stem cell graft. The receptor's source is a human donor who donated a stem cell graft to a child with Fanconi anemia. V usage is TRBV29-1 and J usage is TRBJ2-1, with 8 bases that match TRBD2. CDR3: CSVETGRGAINEQFF. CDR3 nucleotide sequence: TGCAGCGTTGAAACGGGGCGGGGGGCCATAAATGAGCAGTTCTTC.